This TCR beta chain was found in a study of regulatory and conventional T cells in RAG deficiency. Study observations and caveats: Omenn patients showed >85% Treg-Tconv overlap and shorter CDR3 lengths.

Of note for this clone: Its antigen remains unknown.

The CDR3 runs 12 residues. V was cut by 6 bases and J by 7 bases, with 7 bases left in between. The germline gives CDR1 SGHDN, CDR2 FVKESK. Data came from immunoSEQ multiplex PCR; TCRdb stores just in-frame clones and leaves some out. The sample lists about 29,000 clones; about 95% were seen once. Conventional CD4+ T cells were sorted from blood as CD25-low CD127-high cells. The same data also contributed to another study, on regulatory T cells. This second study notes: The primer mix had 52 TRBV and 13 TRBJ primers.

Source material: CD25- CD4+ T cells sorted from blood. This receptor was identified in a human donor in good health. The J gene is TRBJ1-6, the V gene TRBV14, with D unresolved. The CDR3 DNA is TGTGCCAGCAGTCTTTTGAATTCACCCCTCCACTTT. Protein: CASSLLNSPLHF. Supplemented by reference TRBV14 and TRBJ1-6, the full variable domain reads EAGVTQFPSHSVIEKGQTVTLRCDPISGHDNLYWYRRVMGKEIKFLLHFVKESKQDESGMPNNRFLAERTGGTYSTLKVQPAELEDSGVYFCASSLLNSPLHFGNGTRLTVT.